This T cell receptor beta chain was identified in a study of regulatory T cells in long-lasting Graves disease. Many counts were recorded for this clonotype. Its antigen is not identified. Study outcomes and limitations: Fewer public clonotypes were shared by new patients (just under 1,000) than by persistent patients (roughly 2,600). TRBV28, TRBJ1-2 and TRBJ2-5 were segments that persistent disease favored.

The CDR3 extends over 19 amino acids. Germline V gene lookup returns CDR1 LGHDT and CDR2 YNNKEL (reference sequence). J was trimmed by 6 bases and V by 0 bases; bases with no gene match: 17. In building TCR beta libraries, iRepertoire HTBI primers were used together with Arm-PCR of CDR3 regions. TCRdb passed the multiplex PCR reads through MiXCR, listing each CDR3 protein once. The table shows a few hundred thousand distinct CDR3 sequences, with roughly 15% occurring only once. Time point in this sample: newly diagnosed GD, antithyroid drugs for less than 3 months. Generation of the TCR library employed RNA extracted from PBMCs. Xi'an, China, was home to the endocrinology department that provided patients. These records were also assigned to another study, of T cells in Graves' hyperthyroidism and ophthalmopathy.

Sequencing was performed on peripheral blood mononuclear cells (PBMCs), taken at new diagnosis, from a patient treated with antithyroid drugs. This chain links TRBV3-1 with TRBJ2-3; 8 bases align to TRBD2. This TCR came from a woman in her late teens or twenties with Graves disease. CDR3 sequence reads: CASSQESGRAFLVSDTQYF. In DNA, the CDR3 is TGTGCCAGCAGCCAAGAGTCCGGGAGGGCCTTTCTCGTATCCGATACGCAGTATTTT.